Below, 11 T cell receptor beta chains from the same sample are listed, as sequenced in a study of CD8 T cells in ankylosing spondylitis. Study-level points and caveats: Characteristic, it appeared, of ankylosing spondylitis blood was a TCR beta motif of several highly homologous variants.

TCRdb analysed the 5' RACE reads with MiXCR anew, one entry per CDR3 protein. In the table there are some 130,000 distinct CDR3 sequences, 15% to 20% of which are singletons. Their specific antigens are unknown. The sequencing input was blood, either unsorted or a sorted T cell fraction (not recorded which). These receptor sequences come from a male donor with ankylosing spondylitis.

Details on this clonotype: One end of the junction varies from germline; a read error may be responsible. This rearrangement joins TRBV19 to TRBJ2-1; 8 bases match TRBD2. The germline CDR1 and CDR2 sequences are LNHDA and SQIVND (reference sequence). CDR3 length: 15 residues. The DNA for the CDR3 is TGTGCCAGTAGTAGGACTAGCCCCTTGTACAATGAACAGTTCTTC. Protein sequence: CASSRTSPLYNEQFF.

This clonotype was picked up a small number of times. The V gene is TRBV20-1, the J gene TRBJ2-5, with D uncertain. The germline CDR1 and CDR2 sequences are DFQATT and SNEGSKA (reference sequence). The CDR3 runs to 14 residues. Deletions cut 0 bases from V and 5 bases from J, with 13 bases between. CDR3 protein: CSARDYYEAETQYF. The CDR3 DNA reads TGCAGTGCTAGAGATTACTACGAAGCGGAGACCCAGTACTTC.

The gene calls are TRBV11-2 and TRBJ2-7, with D possibly TRBD2 on 6 matching bases. Looked up from germline, CDR1 is SGHAT and CDR2 is FQNNGV. V was shortened by 5 bases and J by 2 bases, with 16 bases between the two germline ends. The CDR3 consists of 15 residues. The CDR3 sequence: CASSHAGDFAYEQYF. The CDR3, as DNA: TGTGCCAGCAGCCATGCCGGGGACTTCGCCTACGAGCAGTACTTC.

This chain links TRBV3-1 with TRBJ2-7; TRBD2 might be the D (5 bases). Germline CDR1 LGHDT, CDR2 YNNKEL (reference sequence). The CDR3 is made up of 15 amino acids. V lost 4 bases and J 2 bases, leaving 15 bases between the germline ends. In DNA form, the CDR3 reads TGTGCCAGCAGCCGTCCGCGGGCCCCACCCTACGAGCAGTACTTC. Translation gives CASSRPRAPPYEQYF.

This CDR3 is CASKRFANTGELFF. Here the CDR3 DNA reads TGTGCCAGCAAGCGGTTCGCGAACACCGGGGAGCTGTTTTTT. V and J are TRBV12-3 or TRBV12-4 and TRBJ2-2, with D possibly matching TRBD2 (5 bases). This CDR3 has 14 amino acids. V dropped 7 bases and J dropped 0 bases, with 9 bases sitting between them.

The chain recombines TRBV10-2 with TRBJ2-1, with D possibly being TRBD1 (5 bases). Germline V gives CDR1 WSHSY, CDR2 SAAADI. V dropped 6 bases and J dropped 7 bases, with 16 bases sitting between them. This CDR3 has 14 amino acids. CDR3 residues: CASSPLVGRNEQFF. The CDR3 DNA is TGCGCCAGCAGCCCCCTGGTGGGGCGTAATGAGCAGTTCTTC.

This clonotype was observed at least ten times. This chain uses TRBV29-1 with TRBJ2-2; D unresolved. CDR3 length equals 11 residues. CDR1 is SQVTM and CDR2 is ANQGSEA in the germline V gene. V lost 4 bases and J 4 bases, leaving 4 bases between the germline ends. This chain's CDR3 is CSVAGTGELFF. The CDR3 nucleotides are TGCAGCGTTGCGGGCACCGGGGAGCTGTTTTTT.

This clonotype was seen many times. The chain recombines TRBV27 with TRBJ1-4, with 9 bases identical to TRBD1. Germline CDR1 reads MNHEY; CDR2 reads SMNVEV (reference sequence). CDR3 length: 17 amino acids. Losses at the gene ends were 10 bases for V and 0 bases for J; bases not matched to a gene: 12. This CDR3 is CATREEGQGATNEKLFF. CDR3 nucleotides: TGTGCCACCCGAGAGGAGGGACAGGGTGCAACTAATGAAAAACTGTTTTTT.

This clonotype has ten or more counts. The chain links TRBV5-6 to TRBJ2-7; unclear D gene. Per germline, CDR1 SGHDT and CDR2 YYEEEE. Trimming pared 1 base from V and 3 bases from J, leaving 8 bases between. The CDR3 spans 13 residues. CDR3 bases: TGTGCCAGCAGCTTGTTTGCCAGCTACGAGCAGTACTTC. Protein: CASSLFASYEQYF. Full variable domain (rest looked up from reference TRBV5-6 and TRBJ2-7): DAGVTQSPTHLIKTRGQQVTLRCSPKSGHDTVSWYQQALGQGPQFIFQYYEEEERQRGNFPDRFSGHQFPNYSSELNVNALLLGDSALYLCASSLFASYEQYFGPGTRLTVT.

In its sample, this clonotype was seen a few times. J is TRBJ2-1 and V is TRBV3-1; TRBD1 matches 7 bases. J gave up 4 bases and V 0 bases, and 6 bases lay outside the gene matches. Per the germline V gene, CDR1 is LGHDT and CDR2 is YNNKEL (reference sequence). This CDR3 comprises 16 residues. The CDR3 bases are TGTGCCAGCAGCCAAGAACCCGACAGGGTGTACAATGAGCAGTTCTTC. It encodes CASSQEPDRVYNEQFF.

This clonotype has just a few counts. The chain has TRBV20-1 and TRBJ2-1; D not certain. The V end was cut by 7 bases, the J end by 6 bases, with 10 bases between. CDR3 size: 11 residues. Germline CDR1 is DFQATT and CDR2 is SNEGSKA (reference sequence). The CDR3 DNA follows: TGCAGTGGGTTTGCCCGCAATGAGCAGTTCTTC. Translating gives CSGFARNEQFF.